The 21 T cell receptor beta chains below all came from one sample that was sequenced in a study of blood T cell repertoires in COVID-19. The table came from immunoSEQ multiplex PCR; TCRdb's copy has only in-frame clones and leaves some out. The table lists some 80,000 clones, about four fifths of them singletons. Sequenced sample: peripheral blood. Receptors originate from an elderly man with acute or convalescent COVID-19.

This clone was found once. This chain uses TRBV11-1 with TRBJ1-1, with 10 bases identical to TRBD1. The CDR3 is made up of 16 amino acids. Germline V gene sequence: CDR1 SGHAT, CDR2 FQDESV (reference sequence). V trimming: 5 bases; J trimming: 4 bases; junction bases outside the gene matches: 10. The CDR3: CASSPGTGVRSTEAFF. The CDR3 bases are TGTGCCAGCAGCCCCGGGACAGGGGTCCGTAGCACTGAAGCTTTCTTT.

This clone was observed a few times. The chain couples TRBV2 to TRBJ1-6; D is ambiguous. From germline, CDR1 is SNHLY and CDR2 FYNNEI. V dropped 4 bases and J dropped 10 bases, with 8 bases sitting between them. The CDR3 sequence is 12 residues long. This chain's CDR3 is CASSGRESPLHF. CDR3 sequence (DNA): TGTGCCAGCAGTGGTCGGGAATCACCCCTCCACTTT. Combining the CDR3 with reference TRBV2 and TRBJ1-6 gives the whole variable domain EPEVTQTPSHQVTQMGQEVILRCVPISNHLYFYWYRQILGQKVEFLVSFYNNEISEKSEIFDDQFSVERPDGSNFTLKIRSTKLEDSAMYFCASSGRESPLHFGNGTRLTVT.

The CDR3: CASSQQGAGNQPQHF. The CDR3 DNA reads TGTGCCAGCAGCCAACAGGGGGCCGGCAATCAGCCCCAGCATTTT. V is TRBV6-5 and J is TRBJ1-5, with TRBD1 matching over 9 bases. Trimming took 6 bases from V and 2 from J; bases not matched to a gene: 5. The CDR3 has 15 residues. The germline CDR1 and CDR2 sequences are MNHEY and SVGAGI.

V is TRBV5-1 and J is TRBJ2-3, with 10 bases aligning to TRBD2. The CDR3 loop spans 17 amino acids. Losses at the gene ends were 2 bases for V and 2 bases for J; bases not matched to a gene: 8. From germline, CDR1 is SGHRS and CDR2 YFSETQ. The CDR3 DNA reads as TGCGCCAGCAGCTTCGGGCGCGGGACTAGCGCCACAGATACGCAGTATTTT. Encoded protein: CASSFGRGTSATDTQYF.

CDR3 bases: TGTGCCAGCAGCTTTAGCGGGGGGAACTACAATGAGCAGTTCTTC. Its translation is CASSFSGGNYNEQFF. This rearrangement joins TRBV5-4 to TRBJ2-1; TRBD2 aligns across 10 bases. The germline CDR1 and CDR2 sequences are SGHNT and YYREEE (reference sequence). This CDR3 spans 15 amino acids. V gave up 2 bases and J gave up 3 bases; unmatched junction bases: 2.

The rearrangement links TRBV5-5 to TRBJ1-1, with 7 bases fitting TRBD1. CDR1 and CDR2 from the germline V gene are SGHKS and YYEKEE (reference sequence). J was trimmed by 1 base and V by 5 bases; bases with no gene match: 5. CDR3 length: 14 residues. The CDR3 DNA reads TGTGCCAGCAGTTCCGGGACAGCGAACACTGAAGCTTTCTTT. Encoded protein: CASSSGTANTEAFF.

This clone showed up just a few times. This rearrangement joins TRBV9 to TRBJ1-1; D ambiguous. The V gene lost 6 bases and the J gene lost 0 bases, with 12 bases spanning the gap. Germline V lookup: CDR1 SGDLS, CDR2 YYNGEE. The CDR3 is 14 residues long. CDR3 bases: TGTGCCAGCACCCAGACTTACATGAACACTGAAGCTTTCTTT. Its protein product is CASTQTYMNTEAFF.

This clone was observed a handful of times. The chain couples TRBV5-8 to TRBJ1-5; TRBD1 aligns across 8 bases. This CDR3 has 14 amino acids. The V gene's germline CDR1 is SGHTS and CDR2 YDEGEE. After removal of 3 bases from V and 5 bases from J, the junction contained 4 bases not matched to a gene. The CDR3 sequence: CASSWTGYHQPQHF. CDR3 DNA sequence: TGTGCCAGCAGCTGGACAGGGTACCATCAGCCCCAGCATTTT. The whole variable domain, remainder taken from reference TRBV5-8 and TRBJ1-5, is EAGVTQSPTHLIKTRGQQATLRCSPISGHTSVYWYQQALGLGLQFLLWYDEGEERNRGNFPPRFSGRQFPNYSSELNVNALELEDSALYLCASSWTGYHQPQHFGDGTRLSIL.

V gene TRBV7-2 combines with J gene TRBJ1-3; D is unresolved. Looked up from germline, CDR1 is SGHTA and CDR2 is FQGNSA. The CDR3 spans 15 residues. V was cut by 1 base and J by 2 bases, with 9 bases left in between. The CDR3 is CASSLGNRAGNTIYF. In DNA form, the CDR3 reads TGTGCCAGCAGCTTAGGTAACCGCGCTGGAAACACCATATATTTT.

This chain joins TRBV7-8 and TRBJ2-3, with D possibly matching TRBD2 (6 bases). With 5 bases removed from V and 1 base from J, the gap between germline ends came to 19 bases. CDR1 and CDR2 (germline): SGHVS, FQNEAQ. This CDR3 region has 17 residues. The DNA for the CDR3 is TGTGCCAGCAGCCCCGAGGGCGCGGGGCGGGGCACAGATACGCAGTATTTT. This sequence encodes CASSPEGAGRGTDTQYF.

V and J are TRBV30 and TRBJ2-1; 8 bases agree with TRBD2. This CDR3 region has 15 residues. V lost 4 bases, J lost 2 bases, and 7 bases stayed unmatched. Looked up from germline, CDR1 is GTSNPN and CDR2 is SVGIG (reference sequence). The CDR3 DNA sequence: TGTGCCTGGACGCACTTAGCGGGGCCCTACAATGAGCAGTTCTTC. This sequence encodes CAWTHLAGPYNEQFF.

The genes are TRBV7-8 and TRBJ2-7, with D uncertain. Deletions cut 1 base from V and 2 bases from J, with 3 bases between. Per the germline V gene, CDR1 is SGHVS and CDR2 is FQNEAQ. CDR3 size: 12 residues. Here the CDR3 reads CASSLVAYEQYF. In DNA form, the CDR3 reads TGTGCCAGCAGCTTAGTCGCCTACGAGCAGTACTTC.

The chain is built from TRBV6-5 and TRBJ1-2; D is uncertain. Germline V gives CDR1 MNHEY, CDR2 SVGAGI. V lost 7 bases and J lost 7, with 13 bases in between. The CDR3 runs 12 residues. The DNA for the CDR3 is TGTGCCAGCACTGTGGTAGAGGTTGGCTACACCTTC. This gives the protein CASTVVEVGYTF.

The chain employs TRBV19 and TRBJ1-5; D call uncertain. The CDR3 totals 15 residues. CDR1 is LNHDA and CDR2 is SQIVND in the germline V gene (reference sequence). V was cut by 4 bases and J by 2 bases, with 12 bases left in between. The CDR3 coding sequence is TGTGCCAGTAGTAGGGCTGCAGATGGCAATCAGCCCCAGCATTTT. Residues: CASSRAADGNQPQHF.

As concerns this clone: Other DNA sequences within the sample encode an identical CDR3. The chain joins TRBV7-9 to TRBJ1-1; 7 positions agree with TRBD1. Germline-derived CDR1 and CDR2 are SEHNR and FQNEAQ (reference sequence). After removal of 5 bases from V and 1 base from J, the junction contained 4 bases not matched to a gene. The CDR3 extends over 14 amino acids. Here the CDR3 reads CASSDRTGNTEAFF. Written as DNA, the CDR3 is TGTGCCAGCAGCGACCGGACAGGGAACACTGAAGCTTTCTTT.

The V and J genes are TRBV10-3 and TRBJ2-7, with 7 bases lining up with TRBD1. The CDR3 has 12 amino acids. Germline CDR1 and CDR2: ENHRY and SYGVKD. J was trimmed by 4 bases and V by 4 bases; bases with no gene match: 1. This CDR3 reads CAISGQGYEQYF. In DNA, the CDR3 is TGTGCCATCAGTGGACAGGGATACGAGCAGTACTTC.

The chain recombines TRBV7-3 with TRBJ1-1, with D maybe TRBD1 (6 bases). Germline V lookup: CDR1 SGHTA, CDR2 FQGTGA. The CDR3 runs 14 residues. V was trimmed by 3 bases and J by 4 bases, leaving 12 bases between them. The CDR3 loop is CASSFDRWSTEAFF. As DNA, the CDR3 is TGTGCCAGCAGCTTTGACAGGTGGAGCACTGAAGCTTTCTTT.

The chain links TRBV18 to TRBJ1-5; D is uncertain. Per the germline V gene, CDR1 is KGHSH and CDR2 is LQKENI. CDR3 length equals 15 residues. Trimming pared 1 base from V and 4 bases from J, leaving 11 bases between. CDR3 sequence: CASSPRRGTNQPQHF. In nucleotides, the CDR3 is TGTGCCAGCTCACCACGTCGGGGTACGAATCAGCCCCAGCATTTT. Full variable domain (outside the CDR3, taken from reference TRBV18 and TRBJ1-5): NAGVMQNPRHLVRRRGQEARLRCSPMKGHSHVYWYRQLPEEGLKFMVYLQKENIIDESGMPKERFSAEFPKEGPSILRIQQVVRGDSAAYFCASSPRRGTNQPQHFGDGTRLSIL.

The rearrangement joins TRBV9 to TRBJ1-3, with D perhaps matching TRBD1 (5 bases). Germline V gene lookup returns CDR1 SGDLS and CDR2 YYNGEE. The length of the CDR3 is 14 residues. Trimming cost V 0 bases and J 4 bases, with 8 bases left between them. CDR3 nucleotide sequence: TGTGCCAGCAGCGTAGCTTCAGGGGGAAACACCATATATTTT. It is translated as CASSVASGGNTIYF.

The CDR3 DNA is TGTGCCAGTAGTTCACAGGGGCAACAGCCCCAGCATTTT. It yields the protein CASSSQGQQPQHF. The chain has TRBV19 and TRBJ1-5, with 7 positions matching TRBD1. CDR1 and CDR2 (germline): LNHDA, SQIVND (reference sequence). V shed 5 bases, J shed 7 bases, and the junction held 5 bases outside the gene matches. The CDR3 sequence is 13 residues long.

This clone was found a few times. The genes are TRBV29-1 and TRBJ1-1, with D unclear. The CDR3 loop spans 11 amino acids. Per the germline V gene, CDR1 is SQVTM and CDR2 is ANQGSEA. V was cut by 7 bases and J by 4 bases, with 10 bases left in between. The CDR3 nucleotides read TGCAGCGGGAGATCGGGCACTGAAGCTTTCTTT. It translates to CSGRSGTEAFF.